Shown below are 30 T cell receptor beta chains from a single sample sequenced in a study of cytomegalovirus exposure and HLA in healthy donors (dated by TCRdb to about 2017). The protocol used for the library was the immunoSEQ multiplex PCR assay. For the multiplex PCR, a mixture combining 60 forward primers for TCR Vbeta segments and 13 reverse primers for TCR Jbeta segments was used. TCRdb re-hosts the immuneACCESS table, in-frame sequences only. Its copies lack some clones; in the studies checked, an unresolved V gene accounts for under half of them, and the cause for the rest is not known. The sample profile shows about 120,000 clones; 82% of them were found once. Together, the top ten hold around 2.7% of the sample. Specimen: PBMCs. Receptors originate from a woman aged 18 to 35 in good health and CMV-seronegative.

V usage is TRBV29-1 and J usage is TRBJ2-5; 8 positions match TRBD2. The CDR3 has 15 amino acids. CDR1 is SQVTM, CDR2 ANQGSEA, per germline. With V trimmed by 3 bases and J by 5 bases, 11 bases remained unmatched. This CDR3 reads CSVEPAGEGRETQYF. As DNA, the CDR3 is TGCAGCGTTGAGCCAGCGGGGGAAGGGCGGGAGACCCAGTACTTC.

The chain recombines TRBV6-5 with TRBJ1-1, with 9 bases matching TRBD1. This CDR3 comprises 12 residues. Trimming cost V 5 bases and J 13 bases; bases outside gene matches: 8. Looked up from germline, CDR1 is MNHEY and CDR2 is SVGAGI. The chain's CDR3 is CASSGGQGRDFF. The CDR3 region has the DNA TGTGCCAGCAGTGGAGGACAGGGGCGAGATTTCTTT.

This chain joins TRBV2 and TRBJ1-5; a possible D gene is TRBD1 (5 bases). The germline V and J ends were trimmed by 4 bases and 2 bases, with 12 bases remaining between them. From germline, CDR1 is SNHLY and CDR2 FYNNEI. This CDR3 is built from 15 residues. CDR3 protein: CASSVEGLGNQPQHF. CDR3 DNA: TGTGCCAGCAGTGTGGAGGGGTTAGGCAATCAGCCCCAGCATTTT.

CDR3 amino acids: CASSLWTGIIADTQYF. As DNA, the CDR3 is TGTGCCAGCAGCCTATGGACAGGGATTATCGCAGATACGCAGTATTTT. V is TRBV5-4 and J is TRBJ2-3; 8 bases are shared with TRBD1. Germline V gene data show CDR1 as SGHNT and CDR2 as YYREEE (reference sequence). This CDR3 contains 16 residues. The trim removed 4 bases at V and 4 bases at J, leaving 11 bases unmatched.

The CDR3 protein is CASSTRQGYEQYF. The CDR3 DNA is TGTGCCAGCAGCACTAGACAGGGCTACGAGCAGTACTTC. The V gene is TRBV7-6, the J gene TRBJ2-7, with 7 bases fitting TRBD1. Germline V gene lookup returns CDR1 SGHVS and CDR2 FNYEAQ. The CDR3 contains 13 residues. The trim removed 5 bases at V and 3 bases at J, leaving 4 bases unmatched.

This clone came up once. The V call is TRBV6-5, the J call TRBJ2-3, with 12 bases fitting TRBD2. CDR3 length: 16 residues. Germline values: CDR1 MNHEY, CDR2 SVGAGI. V lost 4 bases and J lost 3; bases outside the gene matches: 5. The CDR3 region is CASSSRTSGATDTQYF. In DNA, the CDR3 is TGTGCCAGCAGTTCCCGGACTAGCGGGGCAACAGATACGCAGTATTTT.

This clone was seen only a few times. V is TRBV27 and J is TRBJ1-2; tentatively, D is TRBD1 (5 bases). V gave up 6 bases and J gave up 6 bases, with 14 bases separating them. This CDR3 spans 13 amino acids. The germline gives CDR1 MNHEY, CDR2 SMNVEV (reference sequence). CDR3 loop: CASSPRGWDGYTF. DNA of the CDR3: TGTGCCAGCAGCCCCCGGGGGTGGGATGGCTACACCTTC.

The chain uses TRBV14 and TRBJ2-1, with 9 bases identical to TRBD2. J lost 4 bases, V lost 7 bases, and 5 bases had no gene match. The CDR3 has 14 amino acids. CDR1 SGHDN and CDR2 FVKESK come from the germline V gene. The CDR3 DNA sequence: TGTGCCAGCACCTTAGCGGGAGATTACAATGAGCAGTTCTTC. Translated, it gives CASTLAGDYNEQFF.

This clone was seen more than once but under ten times. CDR3 amino acids: CASNGATTNEKLFF. CDR3 DNA sequence: TGTGCCAGCAATGGGGCAACAACTAATGAAAAACTGTTTTTT. The chain is built from TRBV28 and TRBJ1-4; possible D gene TRBD1, 5 bases. Trimming took 7 bases from V and 0 from J, leaving 9 bases between them. CDR3 length equals 14 residues. Germline V gives CDR1 MDHEN, CDR2 SYDVKM.

The gene calls are TRBV19 and TRBJ1-1, with a weak D call TRBD1 (6 bases). Deletions cut 1 base from V and 5 bases from J, with 11 bases between. Germline CDR1 is LNHDA and CDR2 is SQIVND (reference sequence). The CDR3 is made up of 14 amino acids. The CDR3 region is CASSIGGGATEAFF. The CDR3 nucleotides are TGTGCCAGTAGTATAGGGGGGGGCGCAACTGAAGCTTTCTTT.

This clone was detected only a few times. The chain couples TRBV12-2 to TRBJ2-7; the table's D call of TRBD1 was not tested on the DNA. TRBV12-2 is a listed pseudogene. The CDR3 length is 16 residues. The CDR3 is CASRLAGSDRPYEQYF. The CDR3 nucleotides are TGTGCAAGTCGCTTAGCGGGGTCGGACAGACCTTACGAGCAGTACTTC.

The chain is built from TRBV28 and TRBJ2-7; D is undetermined. Germline V CDR1 and CDR2: MDHEN, SYDVKM. This CDR3 has 14 residues. Trimming pared 5 bases from V and 0 bases from J, leaving 11 bases between. The CDR3 protein is CASSARITSYEQYF. The CDR3 coding sequence is TGTGCCAGCAGTGCCAGGATTACCTCCTACGAGCAGTACTTC.

The V and J genes are TRBV30 and TRBJ1-5; TRBD1 matches 8 bases. Germline values: CDR1 GTSNPN, CDR2 SVGIG (reference sequence). The length of the CDR3 is 14 residues. Unmatched junction bases numbered 1, after V lost 1 base and J lost 2 bases. Here the CDR3 DNA reads TGTGCCTGGAGTGCGGACAGGGGCAATCAGCCCCAGCATTTT. It codes for CAWSADRGNQPQHF.

The V call is TRBV6-6, the J call TRBJ2-5; 8 nucleotides line up with TRBD1. Germline V gene sequence: CDR1 MNHNY, CDR2 SVGAGI (reference sequence). V lost 6 bases, J lost 5 bases, and 8 bases stayed unmatched. There are 14 residues in the CDR3. CDR3 loop: CASSSTGAGETQYF. CDR3 nucleotide sequence: TGTGCCAGCAGCTCGACAGGGGCAGGGGAGACCCAGTACTTC.

V is TRBV11-2 and J is TRBJ2-5, with 8 bases fitting TRBD2. CDR1 and CDR2 from the germline V gene are SGHAT and FQNNGV. V shed 3 bases, J shed 5 bases, and the junction held 11 bases outside the gene matches. The CDR3 is 16 residues long. Here the CDR3 reads CASSLSGGGGWETQYF. The CDR3 DNA reads as TGTGCCAGCAGCTTGAGCGGGGGAGGAGGGTGGGAGACCCAGTACTTC.

There are a few counts of this clone. The chain uses TRBV5-6 and TRBJ1-1, with TRBD1 as a possible D gene (5 bases). The germline gives CDR1 SGHDT, CDR2 YYEEEE. This CDR3 is 12 amino acids long. V was clipped by 2 bases and J by 6 bases, with 8 bases between them. The CDR3 is CASSLLTAEAFF. CDR3 DNA: TGTGCCAGCAGCTTATTGACAGCTGAAGCTTTCTTT.

This sequence joins TRBV5-1 and TRBJ1-4; 10 positions agree with TRBD1. The CDR3 covers 16 residues. In germline, CDR1 is SGHRS, CDR2 YFSETQ. The J segment lost 6 bases and the V segment lost 0 bases, leaving 5 bases of the junction unmatched. CDR3 protein: CASSLDNGTGDEKLFF. The CDR3 DNA sequence: TGCGCCAGCAGCTTGGATAACGGGACAGGGGATGAAAAACTGTTTTTT. Drawing the rest from reference TRBV5-1 and TRBJ1-4, the complete variable domain is KAGVTQTPRYLIKTRGQQVTLSCSPISGHRSVSWYQQTPGQGLQFLFEYFSETQRNKGNFPGRFSGRQFSNSRSEMNVSTLELGDSALYLCASSLDNGTGDEKLFFGSGTQLSVL.

The chain recombines TRBV15 with TRBJ2-3, with a tentative D call TRBD2 (6 bases). Looked up from germline, CDR1 is LNHNV and CDR2 is YYDKDF (reference sequence). V lost 1 base to trimming and J lost 0 bases, with 8 bases between them. The CDR3 consists of 15 residues. The CDR3: CATSRVAVSTDTQYF. The CDR3 coding sequence is TGTGCCACCAGCAGAGTAGCGGTAAGCACAGATACGCAGTATTTT. Variable domain in full (rest from reference TRBV15 and TRBJ2-3): DAMVIQNPRYQVTQFGKPVTLSCSQTLNHNVMYWYQQKSSQAPKLLFHYYDKDFNNEADTPDNFQSRRPNTSFCFLDIRSPGLGDTAMYLCATSRVAVSTDTQYFGPGTRLTVL.

The chain joins TRBV18 to TRBJ1-2; TRBD1 agrees at 12 bases. After removal of 2 bases from V and 2 bases from J, the junction contained 6 bases not matched to a gene. Germline-derived CDR1 and CDR2 are KGHSH and LQKENI. This CDR3 region has 17 residues. The CDR3 spells CASSPGTGGRTNYGYTF. DNA for the CDR3: TGTGCCAGCTCACCAGGGACAGGGGGCAGAACCAACTATGGCTACACCTTC. Full variable domain (remainder filled in from reference TRBV18 and TRBJ1-2): NAGVMQNPRHLVRRRGQEARLRCSPMKGHSHVYWYRQLPEEGLKFMVYLQKENIIDESGMPKERFSAEFPKEGPSILRIQQVVRGDSAAYFCASSPGTGGRTNYGYTFGSGTRLTVV.

This clone has only one observation. The chain couples TRBV4-2 to TRBJ2-3, with 9 bases that match TRBD2. Losses at the gene ends were 1 base for V and 2 bases for J; bases not matched to a gene: 7. CDR1 and CDR2 from the germline V gene are LGHNA and YNFKEQ. This CDR3 spans 17 amino acids. The CDR3 is CASSQGASGTFTDTQYF. The CDR3 region has the DNA TGTGCCAGCAGCCAAGGGGCTAGCGGGACCTTCACAGATACGCAGTATTTT.

The genes are TRBV25-1 and TRBJ2-1; 7 nucleotides align to TRBD2. CDR3 length: 16 amino acids. The V gene end was trimmed by 1 base and the J gene end by 0 bases; junction bases not matched to a gene: 3. Germline CDR1 and CDR2: MGHDK and SYGVNS. The CDR3 DNA follows: TGTGCCAGCAGTGAATTTCGCGGGAGCTCCTACAATGAGCAGTTCTTC. Amino acid sequence: CASSEFRGSSYNEQFF. The full variable domain, with the rest looked up from reference TRBV25-1 and TRBJ2-1, is EADIYQTPRYLVIGTGKKITLECSQTMGHDKMYWYQQDPGMELHLIHYSYGVNSTEKGDLSSESTVSRIRTEHFPLTLESARPSHTSQYLCASSEFRGSSYNEQFFGPGTRLTVL.

This chain links TRBV5-1 with TRBJ2-2; 9 bases agree with TRBD1. V trimming: 4 bases; J trimming: 6 bases; junction bases outside the gene matches: 10. The germline CDR1 and CDR2 sequences are SGHRS and YFSETQ. The CDR3 runs to 16 residues. The CDR3 bases are TGCGCCAGCAGCAGGGGACCGGGACAGGGCGCCGGGGAGCTGTTTTTT. Its protein product is CASSRGPGQGAGELFF.

The CDR3 loop is CASSPNYYEQYF. CDR3 nucleotides: TGTGCCAGCAGTCCCAACTACTACGAGCAGTACTTC. V usage is TRBV28 and J usage is TRBJ2-7; D ambiguous. V was pared by 5 bases and J by 3 bases, with 8 bases between. The germline V gene has CDR1 MDHEN and CDR2 SYDVKM. CDR3 length equals 12 residues.

The DNA of the CDR3 is TGTGCCAGCAGTTTGGGGGGACAGGGTTCCAATGAGCAGTTCTTC. This sequence encodes CASSLGGQGSNEQFF. The chain is built from TRBV28 and TRBJ2-1, with TRBD1 matching 9 bases. Losses at the gene ends were 3 bases for V and 6 bases for J; bases not matched to a gene: 6. Germline V lookup: CDR1 MDHEN, CDR2 SYDVKM. This CDR3 has 15 residues.

The chain has TRBV25-1 and TRBJ2-7; tentative D call: TRBD1 (5 bases). With 0 bases removed from V and 2 bases from J, the gap between germline ends came to 11 bases. CDR1 is MGHDK and CDR2 is SYGVNS in the germline V gene. The length of the CDR3 is 15 residues. CDR3 in amino acids: CASSEYGQGPYEQYF. Here the CDR3 DNA reads TGTGCCAGCAGTGAATATGGGCAGGGTCCCTACGAGCAGTACTTC.

This chain uses TRBV10-3 with TRBJ1-4; 9 bases are shared with TRBD1. This CDR3 has 14 amino acids. J lost 7 bases, V lost 3 bases, and 3 bases had no gene match. Germline V gene data show CDR1 as ENHRY and CDR2 as SYGVKD. The CDR3, as DNA: TGTGCCATCAGTGAAGGACAGGGGACTGAAAAACTGTTTTTT. Its translation: CAISEGQGTEKLFF.

This clone has only one observation. V is TRBV20-1 and J is TRBJ2-1, with D possibly being TRBD2 (5 bases). The length of the CDR3 is 11 residues. Between the trimmed V and J ends, which lost 7 bases and 3 bases, there was a span of 7 bases. Germline V gene sequence: CDR1 DFQATT, CDR2 SNEGSKA (reference sequence). CDR3 protein: CSVTNYNEQFF. The CDR3 DNA sequence: TGCAGTGTGACTAACTACAATGAGCAGTTCTTC.

V usage is TRBV30 and J usage is TRBJ2-2, with 8 bases lining up with TRBD2. After removal of 4 bases from V and 0 bases from J, the junction contained 7 bases not matched to a gene. The CDR3 is 16 amino acids. Per the germline V gene, CDR1 is GTSNPN and CDR2 is SVGIG (reference sequence). The CDR3 sequence: CAWTPGGAPNTGELFF. CDR3 coding DNA: TGTGCCTGGACCCCCGGGGGGGCACCGAACACCGGGGAGCTGTTTTTT.

The chain carries TRBV28 and TRBJ2-7; D gene uncertain. The CDR3 contains 12 residues. From germline, CDR1 is MDHEN and CDR2 SYDVKM. V was shortened by 6 bases and J by 3 bases, with 9 bases between the two germline ends. CDR3 sequence (DNA): TGTGCCAGCAGAGCGTCTGACTACGAGCAGTACTTC. Translated: CASRASDYEQYF.

This chain connects TRBV28 to TRBJ1-1; a weak D match, TRBD1 (6 bases). Trimming removed 6 bases from V and 2 bases from J, with 16 bases in between. CDR3 length equals 15 residues. The germline CDR1 and CDR2 sequences are MDHEN and SYDVKM. Here the CDR3 reads CASSSRTALNTEAFF. Here the CDR3 DNA reads TGTGCCAGCAGCTCGAGGACAGCCTTAAACACTGAAGCTTTCTTT.